The 21 T cell receptor beta chains listed next were all sequenced from one sample in a study of a mutant IDH1 vaccine in newly diagnosed glioma. Only in-frame clones appear in the TCRdb table, and some are missing; sequencing was by immunoSEQ multiplex PCR. In the table there are approximately 47,000 clones, more than 75% of which are singletons. Time point indicated: week 35, safety follow-up. It was 300 ug of mutant IDH1 20-mer peptide that made up each vaccine dose, given with topical imiquimod. These receptors have no identified antigens. The sample consisted of PBMCs, taken from a glioma patient whose treatment included an IDH1 peptide vaccine. The origin of the receptors is a woman between 40 and 50 years old with glioma.

The chain joins TRBV6-6 to TRBJ2-3, with 7 bases identical to TRBD1. This CDR3 comprises 16 residues. Germline-derived CDR1 and CDR2 are MNHNY and SVGAGI (reference sequence). V lost 2 bases, J lost 0 bases, and 5 bases stayed unmatched. The CDR3 DNA reads as TGTGCCAGCAGTTACCTGGGGACAGTTAGCACAGATACGCAGTATTTT. Residues: CASSYLGTVSTDTQYF.

The chain carries TRBV30 and TRBJ2-7, with TRBD2 identical over 12 bases. Germline V lookup: CDR1 GTSNPN, CDR2 SVGIG (reference sequence). V was clipped by 2 bases and J by 5 bases; unmatched bases: 10. The CDR3 length is 16 residues. The chain's CDR3 is CAWSFRGLAGKDEQYF. In DNA, the CDR3 is TGTGCCTGGAGTTTTAGAGGACTAGCGGGAAAGGACGAGCAGTACTTC.

V and J are TRBV4-1 and TRBJ2-7, with TRBD1 as a possible D gene (6 bases). The CDR3 length is 14 residues. CDR1 MGHRA and CDR2 YSYEKL come from the germline V gene. V was shortened by 1 base and J by 3 bases, with 10 bases between the two germline ends. Here the CDR3 reads CASSQGIRGYEQYF. CDR3 nucleotides: TGCGCCAGCAGCCAAGGGATCAGGGGCTACGAGCAGTACTTC.

The gene calls are TRBV5-1 and TRBJ2-7; 12 nucleotides line up with TRBD2. Germline V lookup: CDR1 SGHRS, CDR2 YFSETQ. With 4 bases clipped from V and 1 base from J, the junction kept 3 bases outside the gene matches. This CDR3 region has 15 residues. Here the CDR3 DNA reads TGCGCCAGCAGCGTGACTAGCGGGGGTTCCTACGAGCAGTACTTC. Encoded protein: CASSVTSGGSYEQYF. Variable domain in full (rest from reference TRBV5-1 and TRBJ2-7): KAGVTQTPRYLIKTRGQQVTLSCSPISGHRSVSWYQQTPGQGLQFLFEYFSETQRNKGNFPGRFSGRQFSNSRSEMNVSTLELGDSALYLCASSVTSGGSYEQYFGPGTRLTVT.

A single count supports this clone. The chain couples TRBV5-1 to TRBJ2-3, with no clear D. The germline gives CDR1 SGHRS, CDR2 YFSETQ. V lost 3 bases and J lost 1, with 9 bases in between. The CDR3 consists of 14 residues. DNA of the CDR3: TGCGCCAGCAGCTCAATAGCCCGCACAGATACGCAGTATTTT. As protein: CASSSIARTDTQYF.

This CDR3 is CASSPGQGGQPQHF. The CDR3 DNA reads as TGCGCCAGCAGTCCCGGACAGGGCGGTCAGCCCCAGCATTTT. The chain has TRBV10-2 and TRBJ1-5, with TRBD1 identical over 8 bases. Germline lookup yields CDR1 WSHSY and CDR2 SAAADI. The CDR3 is made up of 14 amino acids. V lost 5 bases to trimming and J lost 6 bases; unmatched junction nucleotides: 6.

The chain uses TRBV7-2 and TRBJ2-5, with D hard to call. V lost 5 bases and J lost 5, with 15 bases in between. CDR3 length equals 14 residues. Germline assignment: CDR1 SGHTA and CDR2 FQGNSA. The CDR3: CASSPTGPGETQYF. DNA of the CDR3: TGTGCCAGCAGCCCAACCGGGCCTGGGGAGACCCAGTACTTC.

The rearrangement uses TRBV25-1 and TRBJ2-7; 10 bases are shared with TRBD2. J lost 0 bases, V lost 10 bases, and 6 bases had no gene match. This CDR3 has 14 amino acids. Germline CDR1 MGHDK, CDR2 SYGVNS. The CDR3 DNA reads TGTGCCACCCCCCCTAGCGGGAGCTCCTACGAGCAGTACTTC. It is translated as CATPPSGSSYEQYF.

This clone showed up just a few times. CDR3 sequence (DNA): TGTGCCAGCGCTCAAAGACAGGGATCTGAAGCTTTCTTT. It codes for CASAQRQGSEAFF. The genes are TRBV7-2 and TRBJ1-1; 7 nucleotides match TRBD1. CDR3 length: 13 residues. The germline gives CDR1 SGHTA, CDR2 FQGNSA. Losses at the gene ends were 8 bases for V and 6 bases for J; bases not matched to a gene: 9.

V and J are TRBV15 and TRBJ1-5; maybe TRBD1 (6 bases). Between the trimmed V and J ends, which lost 6 bases and 2 bases, there was a span of 11 bases. Germline V CDR1 and CDR2: LNHNV, YYDKDF (reference sequence). The CDR3 consists of 14 residues. CDR3 sequence (DNA): TGTGCCACCAGTTCTGGGGGCGGCAATCAGCCCCAGCATTTT. It is translated as CATSSGGGNQPQHF.

The CDR3 loop is CASSPLPGQAYQSYEQYF. For the CDR3, the DNA is TGTGCCAGCTCACCATTACCTGGACAGGCCTATCAGTCCTACGAGCAGTACTTC. The gene calls are TRBV18 and TRBJ2-7, with 7 positions matching TRBD1. Looked up from germline, CDR1 is KGHSH and CDR2 is LQKENI. V shed 2 bases, J shed 1 base, and the junction held 14 bases outside the gene matches. The CDR3 is made up of 18 amino acids.

The CDR3 sequence is CASSPKGDNYEQYF. CDR3 nucleotides: TGTGCCAGCAGCCCCAAGGGGGACAACTACGAGCAGTACTTC. The V gene is TRBV7-9, the J gene TRBJ2-7; TRBD1 is a possible D gene (6 bases). Trimming removed 5 bases from V and 3 bases from J, with 14 bases in between. Per the germline V gene, CDR1 is SEHNR and CDR2 is FQNEAQ (reference sequence). The CDR3 is 14 residues long. Full variable domain (remainder filled in from reference TRBV7-9 and TRBJ2-7): DTGVSQNPRHKITKRGQNVTFRCDPISEHNRLYWYRQTLGQGPEFLTYFQNEAQLEKSRLLSDRFSAERPKGSFSTLEIQRTEQGDSAMYLCASSPKGDNYEQYFGPGTRLTVT.

The chain combines TRBV7-2 with TRBJ2-3, with 8 bases aligning to TRBD2. Germline V CDR1 and CDR2: SGHTA, FQGNSA. The CDR3 is 16 residues long. Losses at the gene ends were 2 bases for V and 2 bases for J; bases not matched to a gene: 6. The CDR3 nucleotides are TGTGCCAGCAGCTTAACCGGGGGGGGGATCACAGATACGCAGTATTTT. It yields the protein CASSLTGGGITDTQYF. Complete variable domain (other parts from reference TRBV7-2 and TRBJ2-3): GAGVSQSPSNKVTEKGKDVELRCDPISGHTALYWYRQSLGQGLEFLIYFQGNSAPDKSGLPSDRFSAERTGGSVSTLTIQRTQQEDSAVYLCASSLTGGGITDTQYFGPGTRLTVL.

This clone came up once. The chain uses TRBV19 and TRBJ1-5; D ambiguous. CDR3 length equals 13 residues. The germline V gene has CDR1 LNHDA and CDR2 SQIVND (reference sequence). Trimming removed 2 bases from V and 6 bases from J, with 8 bases in between. Here the CDR3 reads CASSIQVGQPQHF. Here the CDR3 DNA reads TGTGCCAGTAGTATACAGGTCGGTCAGCCCCAGCATTTT.

This chain connects TRBV5-1 to TRBJ2-1, with TRBD2 matching 8 bases. Per the germline V gene, CDR1 is SGHRS and CDR2 is YFSETQ. Germline trimming cut 4 bases from V and 3 bases from J; bases unmatched to any gene: 6. This CDR3 region has 15 residues. The CDR3 here is CASSNLAGSYNEQFF. In DNA form, the CDR3 reads TGCGCCAGCAGCAATCTAGCGGGCAGCTACAATGAGCAGTTCTTC.

The chain carries TRBV7-2 and TRBJ1-6; no reliable D call. V was trimmed by 1 base and J by 9 bases, leaving 19 bases between them. The CDR3 is made up of 17 amino acids. CDR1 is SGHTA and CDR2 is FQGNSA in the germline V gene. The CDR3 region is CASSLVWASASASPLHF. The CDR3 coding sequence is TGTGCCAGCAGCTTAGTTTGGGCCAGTGCATCGGCTTCACCCCTCCACTTT.

The chain is built from TRBV7-2 and TRBJ2-5; 12 bases map to TRBD2. CDR1 is SGHTA and CDR2 is FQGNSA in the germline V gene. The CDR3 length is 16 residues. V trimming: 3 bases; J trimming: 4 bases; junction bases outside the gene matches: 6. CDR3: CASSLQASGGGETQYF. CDR3 in DNA: TGTGCCAGCAGCTTGCAGGCTAGCGGGGGGGGAGAGACCCAGTACTTC.

The chain joins TRBV4-3 to TRBJ2-1, with D possibly matching TRBD1 (6 bases). The V end was cut by 4 bases, the J end by 8 bases, with 12 bases between. The CDR3 is made up of 13 amino acids. From germline, CDR1 is LGHNA and CDR2 YSLEER. The CDR3 DNA follows: TGCGCCAGCAGCCCTACAGGGAGATATGAGCAGTTCTTC. Its protein product is CASSPTGRYEQFF.

The chain uses TRBV5-1 and TRBJ2-5; 11 bases are a match to TRBD1. With V trimmed by 7 bases and J by 5 bases, 1 base remained unmatched. In germline, CDR1 is SGHRS, CDR2 YFSETQ. The length of the CDR3 is 12 residues. CDR3 sequence: CASRDRGETQYF. The CDR3 nucleotides read TGCGCCAGCCGGGACAGGGGGGAGACCCAGTACTTC.

V usage is TRBV4-1 and J usage is TRBJ2-7; 12 bases are shared with TRBD2. The CDR3 totals 19 residues. V lost 5 bases, J lost 4 bases, and 18 bases stayed unmatched. Germline V gene data show CDR1 as MGHRA and CDR2 as YSYEKL. The CDR3 loop is CASSSALAGGPDLPYEQYF. The CDR3 DNA sequence: TGCGCCAGCAGCTCTGCTCTAGCGGGAGGGCCGGACCTTCCTTACGAGCAGTACTTC.

This rearrangement joins TRBV5-1 to TRBJ2-7; D remains ambiguous. The CDR3 is made up of 14 amino acids. Germline CDR1 SGHRS, CDR2 YFSETQ. V was clipped by 4 bases and J by 2 bases, with 13 bases between them. This CDR3 is CASSVDGPAYEQYF. CDR3 in DNA: TGCGCCAGCAGCGTGGACGGGCCTGCCTACGAGCAGTACTTC. Variable domain in full (rest from reference TRBV5-1 and TRBJ2-7): KAGVTQTPRYLIKTRGQQVTLSCSPISGHRSVSWYQQTPGQGLQFLFEYFSETQRNKGNFPGRFSGRQFSNSRSEMNVSTLELGDSALYLCASSVDGPAYEQYFGPGTRLTVT.